The 4 T cell receptor beta chains presented below share a single source sample, sequenced in a study of OX40 agonist ivuxolimab in advanced cancers. Produced via immunoSEQ multiplex PCR; TCRdb's table is partial and in-frame only. This table has 96,000 or so clones, around 80% appearing once. The specimen comprised CD4+ or CD8+ T cells sorted from blood, sampled in a trial of the OX40 agonist ivuxolimab. The receptors here all came from an adult with an advanced solid tumor such as melanoma, head and neck, liver or kidney cancer.

The V gene is TRBV7-9, the J gene TRBJ2-1; D is ambiguous. Per germline, CDR1 SEHNR and CDR2 FQNEAQ (reference sequence). With 5 bases removed from V and 8 bases from J, the gap between germline ends came to 10 bases. The CDR3 sequence is 12 residues long. The chain's CDR3 is CASSPRTDEQFF. The CDR3 nucleotides read TGTGCCAGCAGCCCCCGGACCGATGAGCAGTTCTTC.

This chain links TRBV7-3 with TRBJ2-2; D gene ambiguous. Germline-derived CDR1 and CDR2 are SGHTA and FQGTGA. The CDR3 sequence is 14 residues long. V gave up 0 bases and J gave up 3 bases, with 5 bases separating them. The CDR3 DNA follows: TGTGCCAGCAGCTTAACCGTTGACACCGGGGAGCTGTTTTTT. Translated: CASSLTVDTGELFF.

V and J are TRBV5-8 and TRBJ1-5, with TRBD1 identical over 7 bases. The trim removed 4 bases at V and 0 bases at J, leaving 4 bases unmatched. There are 15 residues in the CDR3. Germline V lookup: CDR1 SGHTS, CDR2 YDEGEE. The CDR3 bases are TGTGCCAGCAGCCCGGGACAGACTAGCAATCAGCCCCAGCATTTT. This translates into CASSPGQTSNQPQHF.

The gene calls are TRBV10-2 and TRBJ2-5, with a possible D match to TRBD2 (5 bases). This CDR3 has 13 residues. The germline gives CDR1 WSHSY, CDR2 SAAADI. V was trimmed by 8 bases and J by 0 bases, leaving 10 bases between them. In DNA, the CDR3 is TGCGCCAGCGGGCGGACTTACCAAGAGACCCAGTACTTC. Its translation is CASGRTYQETQYF.